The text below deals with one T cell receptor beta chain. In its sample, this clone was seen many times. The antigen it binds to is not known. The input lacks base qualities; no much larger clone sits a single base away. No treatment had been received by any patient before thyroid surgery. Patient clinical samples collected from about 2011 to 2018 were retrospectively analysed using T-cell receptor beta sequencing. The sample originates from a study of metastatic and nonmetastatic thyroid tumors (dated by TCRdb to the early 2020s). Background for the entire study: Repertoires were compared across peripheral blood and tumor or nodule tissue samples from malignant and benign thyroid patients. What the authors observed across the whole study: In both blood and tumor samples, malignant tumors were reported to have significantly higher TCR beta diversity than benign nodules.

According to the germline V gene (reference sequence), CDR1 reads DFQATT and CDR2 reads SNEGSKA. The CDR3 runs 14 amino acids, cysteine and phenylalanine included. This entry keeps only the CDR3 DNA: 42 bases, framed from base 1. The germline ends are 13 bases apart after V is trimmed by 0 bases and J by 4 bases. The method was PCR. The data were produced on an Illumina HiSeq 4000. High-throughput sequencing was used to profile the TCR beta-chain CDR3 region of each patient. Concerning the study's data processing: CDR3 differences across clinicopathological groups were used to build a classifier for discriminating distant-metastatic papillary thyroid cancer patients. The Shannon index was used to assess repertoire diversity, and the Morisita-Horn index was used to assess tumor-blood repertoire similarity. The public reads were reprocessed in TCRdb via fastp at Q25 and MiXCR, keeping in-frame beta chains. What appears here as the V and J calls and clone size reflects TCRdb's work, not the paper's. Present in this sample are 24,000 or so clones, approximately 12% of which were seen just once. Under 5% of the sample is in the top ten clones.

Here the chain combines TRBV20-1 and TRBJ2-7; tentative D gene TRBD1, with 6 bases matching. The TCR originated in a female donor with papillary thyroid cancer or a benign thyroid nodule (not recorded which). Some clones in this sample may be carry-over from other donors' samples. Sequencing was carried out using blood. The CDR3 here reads CSARDAGARYEQYF. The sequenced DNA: TGCAGTGCTAGAGACGCAGGGGCTAGGTACGAGCAGTACTTC.